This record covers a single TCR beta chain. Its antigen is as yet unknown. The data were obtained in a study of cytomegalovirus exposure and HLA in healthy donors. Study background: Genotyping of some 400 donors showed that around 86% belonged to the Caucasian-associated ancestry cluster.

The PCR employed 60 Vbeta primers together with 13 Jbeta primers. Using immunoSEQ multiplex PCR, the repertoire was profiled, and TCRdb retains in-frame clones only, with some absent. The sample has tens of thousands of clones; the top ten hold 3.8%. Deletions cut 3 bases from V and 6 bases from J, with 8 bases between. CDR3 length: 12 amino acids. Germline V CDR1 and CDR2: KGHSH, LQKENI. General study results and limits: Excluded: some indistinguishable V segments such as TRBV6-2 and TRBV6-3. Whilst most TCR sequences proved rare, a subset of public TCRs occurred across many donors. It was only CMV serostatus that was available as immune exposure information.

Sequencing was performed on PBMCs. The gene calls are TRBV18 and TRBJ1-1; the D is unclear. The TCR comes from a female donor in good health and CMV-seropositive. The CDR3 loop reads CASSPEGAEAFF. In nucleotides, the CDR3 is TGTGCCAGCTCACCGGAGGGAGCTGAAGCTTTCTTT.